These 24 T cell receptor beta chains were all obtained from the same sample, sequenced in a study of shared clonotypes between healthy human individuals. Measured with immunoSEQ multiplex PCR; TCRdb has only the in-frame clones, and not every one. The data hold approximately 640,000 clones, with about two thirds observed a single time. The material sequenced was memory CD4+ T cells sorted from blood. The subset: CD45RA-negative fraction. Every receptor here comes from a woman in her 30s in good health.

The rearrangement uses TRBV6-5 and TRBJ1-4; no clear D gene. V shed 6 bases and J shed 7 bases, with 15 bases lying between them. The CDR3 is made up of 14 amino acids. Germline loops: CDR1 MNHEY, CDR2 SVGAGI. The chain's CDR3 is CASRSIVSAEKLFF. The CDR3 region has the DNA TGTGCCAGCAGATCCATAGTGTCGGCTGAAAAACTGTTTTTT.

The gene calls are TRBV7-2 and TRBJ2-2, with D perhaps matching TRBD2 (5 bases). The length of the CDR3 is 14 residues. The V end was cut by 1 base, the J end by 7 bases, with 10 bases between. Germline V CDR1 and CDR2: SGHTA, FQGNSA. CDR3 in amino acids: CASSLVFGVGELFF. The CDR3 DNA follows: TGTGCCAGCAGCTTAGTCTTCGGGGTCGGGGAGCTGTTTTTT.

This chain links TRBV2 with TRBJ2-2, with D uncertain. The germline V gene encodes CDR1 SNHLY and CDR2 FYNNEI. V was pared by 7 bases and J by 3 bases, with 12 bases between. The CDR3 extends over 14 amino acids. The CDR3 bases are TGTGCCAGCAAAAGAAGGCGAGACACCGGGGAGCTGTTTTTT. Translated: CASKRRRDTGELFF.

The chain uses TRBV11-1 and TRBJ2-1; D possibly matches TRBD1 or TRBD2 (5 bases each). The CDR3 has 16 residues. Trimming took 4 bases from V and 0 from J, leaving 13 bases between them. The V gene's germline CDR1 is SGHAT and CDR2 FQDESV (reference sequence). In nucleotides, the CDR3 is TGTGCCAGCAGCTGGGACGGAGCGGCCTCCTACAATGAGCAGTTCTTC. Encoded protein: CASSWDGAASYNEQFF.

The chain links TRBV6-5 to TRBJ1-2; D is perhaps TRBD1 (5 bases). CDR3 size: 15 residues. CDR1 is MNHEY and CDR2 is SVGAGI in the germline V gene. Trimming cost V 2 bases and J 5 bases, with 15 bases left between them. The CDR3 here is CASSYGGAANYGYTF. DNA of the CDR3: TGTGCCAGCAGTTACGGAGGGGCGGCCAATTATGGCTACACCTTC.

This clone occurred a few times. CDR3 nucleotide sequence: TGTGCCAGCAGTTACGAGAGGAACACTGAAGCTTTCTTT. As protein: CASSYERNTEAFF. This rearrangement joins TRBV6-5 to TRBJ1-1; D uncertain. Germline lookup yields CDR1 MNHEY and CDR2 SVGAGI. This CDR3 comprises 13 residues. V lost 2 bases and J lost 1, with 5 bases in between.

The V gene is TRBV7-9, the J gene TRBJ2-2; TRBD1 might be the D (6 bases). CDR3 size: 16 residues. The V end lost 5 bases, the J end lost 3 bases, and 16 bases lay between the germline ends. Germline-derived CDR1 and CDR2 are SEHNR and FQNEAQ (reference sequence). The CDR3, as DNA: TGTGCCAGCAGCACTCGGGACATAGGCTACACCGGGGAGCTGTTTTTT. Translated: CASSTRDIGYTGELFF.

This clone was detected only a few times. The CDR3 here is CAWRADRVGELFF. In DNA, the CDR3 is TGTGCCTGGAGGGCCGACAGGGTCGGGGAGCTGTTTTTT. The J gene is TRBJ2-2, the V gene TRBV30; 7 nucleotides agree with TRBD1. This CDR3 comprises 13 residues. J lost 7 bases, V lost 3 bases, and 5 bases had no gene match. Germline CDR1 GTSNPN, CDR2 SVGIG (reference sequence). Together with reference TRBV30 and TRBJ2-2, the CDR3 gives the full variable domain: SQTIHQWPATLVQPVGSPLSLECTVEGTSNPNLYWYRQAAGRGLQLLFYSVGIGQISSEVPQNLSASRPQDRQFILSSKKLLLSDSGFYLCAWRADRVGELFFGEGSRLTVL.

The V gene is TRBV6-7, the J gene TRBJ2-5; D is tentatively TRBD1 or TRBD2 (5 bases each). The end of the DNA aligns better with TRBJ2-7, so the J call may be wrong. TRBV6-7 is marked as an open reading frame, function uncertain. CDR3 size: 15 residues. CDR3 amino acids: CASSYSRQGAHEQYF. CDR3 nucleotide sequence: TGTGCCAGCAGTTACTCGAGGCAGGGAGCTCACGAGCAGTACTTC.

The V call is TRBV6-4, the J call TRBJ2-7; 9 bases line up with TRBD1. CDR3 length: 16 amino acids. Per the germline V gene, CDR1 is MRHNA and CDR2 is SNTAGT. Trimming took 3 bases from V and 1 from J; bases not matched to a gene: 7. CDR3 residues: CASSDRDRAFSYEQYF. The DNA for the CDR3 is TGTGCCAGCAGTGATAGGGACAGGGCTTTTTCCTACGAGCAGTACTTC.

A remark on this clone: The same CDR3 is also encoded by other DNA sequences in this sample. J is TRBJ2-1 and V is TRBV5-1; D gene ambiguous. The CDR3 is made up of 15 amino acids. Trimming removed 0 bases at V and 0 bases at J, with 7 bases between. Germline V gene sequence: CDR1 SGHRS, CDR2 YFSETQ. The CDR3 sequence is CASSLDTSSYNEQFF. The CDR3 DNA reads TGCGCCAGCAGCTTGGATACGAGCTCCTACAATGAGCAGTTCTTC. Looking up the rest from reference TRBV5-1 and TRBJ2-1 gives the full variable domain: KAGVTQTPRYLIKTRGQQVTLSCSPISGHRSVSWYQQTPGQGLQFLFEYFSETQRNKGNFPGRFSGRQFSNSRSEMNVSTLELGDSALYLCASSLDTSSYNEQFFGPGTRLTVL.

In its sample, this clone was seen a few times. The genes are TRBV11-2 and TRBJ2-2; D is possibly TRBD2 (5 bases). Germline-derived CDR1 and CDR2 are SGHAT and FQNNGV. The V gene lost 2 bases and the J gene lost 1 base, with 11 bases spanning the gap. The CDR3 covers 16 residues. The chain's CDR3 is CASSLLSGGNTGELFF. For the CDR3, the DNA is TGTGCCAGCAGCTTACTAAGCGGAGGGAACACCGGGGAGCTGTTTTTT.

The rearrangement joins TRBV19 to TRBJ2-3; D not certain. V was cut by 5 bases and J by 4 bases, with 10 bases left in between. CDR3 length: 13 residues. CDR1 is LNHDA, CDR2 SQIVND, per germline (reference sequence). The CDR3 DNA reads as TGTGCCAGTAGTCCCTCCCTGTCAGATACGCAGTATTTT. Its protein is CASSPSLSDTQYF.

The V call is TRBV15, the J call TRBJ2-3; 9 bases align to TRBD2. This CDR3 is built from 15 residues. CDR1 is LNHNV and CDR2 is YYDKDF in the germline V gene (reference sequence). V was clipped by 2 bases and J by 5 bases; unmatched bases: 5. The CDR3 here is CATSRKREAGDTQYF. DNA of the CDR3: TGTGCCACCAGCAGAAAGCGGGAGGCTGGAGATACGCAGTATTTT.

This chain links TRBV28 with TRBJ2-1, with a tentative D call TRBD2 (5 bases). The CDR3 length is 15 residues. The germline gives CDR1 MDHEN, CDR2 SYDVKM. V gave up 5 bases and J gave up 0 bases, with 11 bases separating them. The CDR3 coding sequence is TGTGCCAGCAGTCCGGACTTAGACTCCTACAATGAGCAGTTCTTC. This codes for CASSPDLDSYNEQFF.

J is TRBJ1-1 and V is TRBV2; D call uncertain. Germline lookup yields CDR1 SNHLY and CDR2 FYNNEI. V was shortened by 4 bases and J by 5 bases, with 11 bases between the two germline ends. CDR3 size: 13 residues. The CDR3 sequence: CASSGSGYTEAFF. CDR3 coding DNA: TGTGCCAGCAGTGGGAGCGGGTATACTGAAGCTTTCTTT. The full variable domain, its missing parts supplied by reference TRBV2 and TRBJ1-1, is EPEVTQTPSHQVTQMGQEVILRCVPISNHLYFYWYRQILGQKVEFLVSFYNNEISEKSEIFDDQFSVERPDGSNFTLKIRSTKLEDSAMYFCASSGSGYTEAFFGQGTRLTVV.

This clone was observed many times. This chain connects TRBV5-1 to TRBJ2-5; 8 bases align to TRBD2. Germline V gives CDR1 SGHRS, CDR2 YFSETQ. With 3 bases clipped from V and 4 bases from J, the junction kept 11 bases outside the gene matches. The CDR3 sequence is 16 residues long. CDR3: CASSSGTSHTAETQYF. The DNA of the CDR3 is TGCGCCAGCAGCTCCGGGACTAGTCACACCGCAGAGACCCAGTACTTC.

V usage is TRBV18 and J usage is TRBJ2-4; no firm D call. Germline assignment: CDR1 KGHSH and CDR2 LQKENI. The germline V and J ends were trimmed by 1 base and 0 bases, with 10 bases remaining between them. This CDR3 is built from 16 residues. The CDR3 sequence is CASSPRPDQAKNIQYF. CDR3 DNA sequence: TGTGCCAGCTCACCACGACCGGACCAAGCCAAAAACATTCAGTACTTC.

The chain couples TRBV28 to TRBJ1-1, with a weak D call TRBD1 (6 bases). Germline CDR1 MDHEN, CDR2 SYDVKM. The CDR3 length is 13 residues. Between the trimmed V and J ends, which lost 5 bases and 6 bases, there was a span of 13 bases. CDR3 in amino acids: CASSKGGLPEAFF. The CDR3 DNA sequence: TGTGCCAGCAGTAAGGGGGGGTTACCTGAAGCTTTCTTT.

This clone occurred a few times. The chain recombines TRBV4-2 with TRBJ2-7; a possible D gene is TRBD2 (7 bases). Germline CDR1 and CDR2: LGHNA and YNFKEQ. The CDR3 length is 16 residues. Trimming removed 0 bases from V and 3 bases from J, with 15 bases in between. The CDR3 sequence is CASSQDLGGANYEQYF. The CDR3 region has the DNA TGTGCCAGCAGCCAAGATTTGGGGGGGGCAAACTACGAGCAGTACTTC.

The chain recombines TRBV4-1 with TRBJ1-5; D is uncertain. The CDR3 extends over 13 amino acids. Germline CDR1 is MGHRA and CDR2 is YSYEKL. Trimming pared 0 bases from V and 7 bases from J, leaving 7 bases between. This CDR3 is CASSQDLGQPQHF. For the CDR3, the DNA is TGCGCCAGCAGCCAAGATCTCGGGCAGCCCCAGCATTTT.

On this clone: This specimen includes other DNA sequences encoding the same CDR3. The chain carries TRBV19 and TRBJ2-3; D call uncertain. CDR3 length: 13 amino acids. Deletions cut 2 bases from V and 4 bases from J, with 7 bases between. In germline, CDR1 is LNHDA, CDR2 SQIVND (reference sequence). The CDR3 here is CASSIPRADTQYF. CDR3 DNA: TGTGCCAGTAGTATACCTAGGGCAGATACGCAGTATTTT.

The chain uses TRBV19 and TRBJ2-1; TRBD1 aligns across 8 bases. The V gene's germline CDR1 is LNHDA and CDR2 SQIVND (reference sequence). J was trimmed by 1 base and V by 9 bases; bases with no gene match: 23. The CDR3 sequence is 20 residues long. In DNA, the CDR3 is TGTGCCAGAACTTCTCCGGGACAGGCATCTCCCAGCGGATCCTACAATGAGCAGTTCTTC. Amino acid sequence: CARTSPGQASPSGSYNEQFF. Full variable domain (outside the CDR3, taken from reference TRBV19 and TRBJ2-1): DGGITQSPKYLFRKEGQNVTLSCEQNLNHDAMYWYRQDPGQGLRLIYYSQIVNDFQKGDIAEGYSVSREKKESFPLTVTSAQKNPTAFYLCARTSPGQASPSGSYNEQFFGPGTRLTVL.

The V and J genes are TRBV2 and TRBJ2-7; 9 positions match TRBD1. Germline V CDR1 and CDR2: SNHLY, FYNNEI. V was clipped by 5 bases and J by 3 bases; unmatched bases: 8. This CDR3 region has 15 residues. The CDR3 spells CASSTEGQGFYEQYF. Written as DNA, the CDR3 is TGTGCCAGCAGTACAGAGGGACAGGGCTTCTACGAGCAGTACTTC.